These T cell receptor beta chains were read from a single sample in a study of cytomegalovirus exposure and HLA in healthy donors. Measured with immunoSEQ multiplex PCR; TCRdb has only the in-frame clones, and not every one. The table records approximately 190,000 clones, 60% to 80% of them present only once. Sample: PBMCs. The receptors shown here come from a woman in her twenties or thirties in good health and CMV-seropositive. The CDR3 runs from the conserved cysteine through the conserved F or W. Each record gives: J gene, clone size, V gene, D gene, CDR3 protein, CDR3 DNA. D genes are given only for firm matches. Size tells how often a clone was seen (once, few, many) or the class of an expanded clone, and some rows leave it out.

TRBJ2-3	.	TRBV7-9	.	CASGLGSGITDTQYF	TGTGCCAGCGGTTTGGGGAGTGGTATCACAGATACGCAGTATTTT
TRBJ1-2	.	TRBV9	.	CASSVESVGGRNGYTF	TGTGCCAGCAGCGTAGAAAGTGTCGGGGGAAGGAATGGCTACACCTTC
TRBJ2-5	.	TRBV6-6	TRBD1	CASSTRDRGQETQYF	TGTGCCAGCAGTACCCGGGACAGGGGGCAGGAGACCCAGTACTTC
TRBJ2-1	once	TRBV7-9	TRBD2	CASSLAVLAGATYNEQFF	TGTGCCAGCAGCTTAGCGGTACTAGCGGGGGCAACCTACAATGAGCAGTTCTTC
TRBJ2-5	.	TRBV18	.	CASSPGQETQYF	TGTGCCAGCTCTCCGGGCCAAGAGACCCAGTACTTC
TRBJ2-1	.	TRBV7-7	TRBD1	CASSLARDSPYNEQFF	TGTGCTAGCAGCCTCGCCCGGGACAGTCCATACAATGAGCAGTTCTTC
TRBJ1-2	.	TRBV28	TRBD1	CASREQGIGYGYTF	TGTGCCAGCAGGGAACAGGGGATCGGCTATGGCTACACCTTC
TRBJ1-1	.	TRBV6-1	.	CASSERDIAFF	TGTGCCAGCAGTGAACGGGACATTGCTTTCTTT
TRBJ2-1	.	TRBV4-2	.	CASSQELPGNEQFF	TGTGCCAGCAGCCAAGAATTACCAGGTAATGAGCAGTTCTTC
TRBJ1-5	.	TRBV27	TRBD1	CASSLGQGNQPQHF	TGTGCCAGCAGTTTAGGACAGGGCAATCAGCCCCAGCATTTT
TRBJ2-4	.	TRBV13	.	CASSHQYRENIQYF	TGTGCCAGCAGCCACCAATACAGGGAAAACATTCAGTACTTC
TRBJ1-5	.	TRBV7-2	.	CASSFLSEDQPQHF	TGTGCCAGCAGCTTCCTGTCAGAAGATCAGCCCCAGCATTTT
TRBJ2-2	.	TRBV7-3	.	CASRAGQLNTGELFF	TGTGCCAGCAGGGCGGGACAGCTGAACACCGGGGAGCTGTTTTTT
TRBJ1-4	.	TRBV29-1	.	CSSKQGNEKLFF	TGCAGCTCAAAACAGGGAAATGAAAAACTGTTTTTT
TRBJ1-3	once	TRBV7-9	.	CASRIGMVNTIYF	TGTGCCAGCAGGATCGGTATGGTCAACACCATATATTTT
TRBJ1-6	.	TRBV18	.	CASSPESSYNSPLHF	TGTGCCAGCTCACCAGAGAGCTCCTATAATTCACCCCTCCACTTT
TRBJ1-6	.	TRBV9	.	CASRESAGVGPLHF	TGTGCCAGCAGAGAAAGCGCCGGGGTGGGGCCCCTCCACTTT
TRBJ2-5	.	TRBV7-9	.	CASSLGGSETQYF	TGTGCCAGCAGCTTAGGGGGCTCGGAGACCCAGTACTTC
TRBJ1-5	.	TRBV9	.	CASSPGHNNQPQHF	TGTGCCAGCAGCCCGGGACACAACAATCAGCCCCAGCATTTT
TRBJ2-3	.	TRBV13	TRBD2	CASSPTGLAGGTDTQYF	TGTGCCAGCAGCCCTACGGGACTAGCGGGAGGTACAGATACGCAGTATTTT
TRBJ1-1	.	TRBV11-3	.	CASRVHSGTEAFF	TGTGCCAGCCGGGTTCACTCTGGAACTGAAGCTTTCTTT
TRBJ1-6	.	TRBV6-5	.	CASSMGGLISPLHF	TGTGCCAGCTCTATGGGGGGGCTTATCTCACCCCTCCACTTT
TRBJ2-2	.	TRBV11-2	.	CASSRWSTNTGELFF	TGTGCCAGCAGTCGGTGGAGTACGAACACCGGGGAGCTGTTTTTT
TRBJ2-7	.	TRBV15	.	CATSREGSGVNFYEQYF	TGTGCCACCAGCAGAGAGGGTTCAGGGGTTAACTTCTACGAGCAGTACTTC
TRBJ1-1	.	TRBV6-6	.	CASSYVKNTEAFF	TGTGCCAGCAGTTACGTTAAGAACACTGAAGCTTTCTTT
TRBJ1-6	.	TRBV5-6	.	CASSPRQNSPLHF	TGTGCCAGCAGCCCGAGACAGAATTCACCCCTCCACTTT
TRBJ1-2	.	TRBV5-1	TRBD1	CASSLGQGFSGYTF	TGCGCCAGCAGCTTAGGACAGGGATTTTCTGGCTACACCTTC
TRBJ2-5	.	TRBV7-9	TRBD1	CASSWGQGRETQYF	TGTGCCAGCAGCTGGGGACAGGGGCGAGAGACCCAGTACTTC
TRBJ1-1	.	TRBV19	TRBD1	CASSLLAGQGTEAFF	TGTGCCAGTAGTCTCTTGGCGGGACAGGGGACTGAAGCTTTCTTT
TRBJ1-2	once	TRBV19	TRBD1	CAGRDRGFGYTF	TGTGCCGGAAGGGACAGGGGGTTTGGCTACACCTTC
TRBJ2-2	.	TRBV5-4	.	CASSQVPHTGELFF	TGTGCCAGCAGCCAGGTCCCCCACACCGGGGAGCTGTTTTTT
TRBJ1-3	.	TRBV5-5	.	CASSLDRVRQGTIYF	TGTGCCAGCAGCTTGGATAGGGTTCGGCAGGGCACCATATATTTT
TRBJ2-3	.	TRBV5-6	.	CASSQLNTGDTQYF	TGTGCCAGCAGCCAACTTAACACGGGAGATACGCAGTATTTT
TRBJ2-3	.	TRBV5-1	.	CASSTGTSTDTQYF	TGCGCCAGCAGCACGGGGACTAGCACAGATACGCAGTATTTT
TRBJ1-2	.	TRBV5-1	.	CASSFDTYGYTF	TGCGCCAGCAGCTTTGACACCTATGGCTACACCTTC
TRBJ2-7	.	TRBV27	.	CASSLKPDYLYEQYF	TGTGCCAGCAGTTTGAAGCCGGACTACCTCTACGAGCAGTACTTC
TRBJ1-1	once	TRBV5-1	TRBD1	CASSDPQGATAEAFF	TGCGCCAGCAGCGACCCACAGGGGGCGACGGCTGAAGCTTTCTTT
TRBJ2-1	.	TRBV4-2	.	CASSQEEAVPYNEQFF	TGTGCCAGCAGCCAAGAAGAAGCGGTCCCATACAATGAGCAGTTCTTC
TRBJ2-3	.	TRBV5-4	.	CASSFSGTSTDTQYF	TGTGCCAGCAGCTTTAGCGGAACCAGCACAGATACGCAGTATTTT
TRBJ2-3	.	TRBV5-6	TRBD1	CASFPRRDRGSIDTQYF	TGTGCCAGCTTCCCCCGGCGAGACAGGGGCTCGATAGATACGCAGTATTTT
TRBJ2-7	.	TRBV5-6	TRBD2	CASSLERGLAGVLTYEQYF	TGTGCCAGCAGCTTGGAACGGGGACTAGCGGGAGTATTGACCTACGAGCAGTACTTC
TRBJ2-3	.	TRBV7-9	TRBD2	CASSLGSGRGTDTQYF	TGTGCCAGCAGCTTGGGGAGCGGGAGGGGCACAGATACGCAGTATTTT
TRBJ2-7	.	TRBV4-3	.	CASSEDSISYEQYF	TGCGCCAGCAGCGAGGACAGCATCTCCTACGAGCAGTACTTC
TRBJ1-5	.	TRBV7-8	.	CASSAHSRGSFQPQHF	TGTGCCAGCAGCGCTCACTCAAGGGGGTCGTTTCAGCCCCAGCATTTT
TRBJ2-3	.	TRBV5-1	TRBD2	CASSKGLALSTDTQYF	TGCGCCAGCAGCAAGGGACTAGCGCTTAGCACAGATACGCAGTATTTT